This TCR beta chain was observed in a study of vaccination and CD4 T cells after COVID-19. Study in general: Convalescent patients gave post-COVID blood a median about 95 days post-diagnosis, range 35 to 161.

CDR1 is SGHTA, CDR2 FQGTGA, per germline. V lost 5 bases and J 0 bases, leaving 11 bases between the germline ends. This CDR3 comprises 14 residues. Sequenced with the Oncomine TCR Beta short-read assay was DNA taken from cultured CD4+ T cells. TCRdb re-called the PCR reads through MiXCR, storing one row per CDR3 protein. The profile shows about 18,000 distinct CDR3 sequences, about 50% of them singletons. The sample's treatment: roughly 11-day PBMC culture with coronavirus spike peptide pools or control peptides (ViraFEST assay). This clonotype has just a few counts. The target antigen is unknown. Input material: CD4+ T cells from blood, cultured in vitro. The chain employs TRBV7-3 and TRBJ2-7, with D perhaps matching TRBD1 (6 bases). The receptor comes from a human donor who had recovered from COVID-19. CDR3 DNA: TGTGCCAGCAGCCCTACAGGGAGCTCCTACGAGCAGTACTTC. Amino acids: CASSPTGSSYEQYF.